A single sample is the source of the 17 T cell receptor beta chains below, sequenced in a study. TCRdb processed the 5' RACE reads anew with MiXCR; each CDR3 protein has one entry. The data show just under 65,000 distinct CDR3 sequences, roughly 23% seen once. Sequencing input: memory CD4+ T cells sorted from a lymph node. Subset reported: memory CD4+ T cells, CD4+CD45RO+CD25-. Every receptor here comes from a female donor with breast cancer.

This clonotype was detected a few times. The J gene is TRBJ1-2, the V gene TRBV5-1, with 7 nucleotides matching TRBD1. CDR1 and CDR2 from the germline V gene are SGHRS and YFSETQ. After removal of 2 bases from V and 4 bases from J, the junction contained 5 bases not matched to a gene. This CDR3 is built from 14 residues. CDR3: CASSFEGASYGYTF. Here the CDR3 DNA reads TGCGCCAGCAGCTTTGAGGGGGCCTCCTATGGCTACACCTTC.

Only a few counts were recorded for this clonotype. The chain carries TRBV20-1 and TRBJ1-1, with 8 bases lining up with TRBD1. The CDR3 consists of 14 residues. Germline lookup yields CDR1 DFQATT and CDR2 SNEGSKA (reference sequence). With 4 bases clipped from V and 1 base from J, the junction kept 5 bases outside the gene matches. The CDR3 loop is CSAIPGTGNTEAFF. The DNA of the CDR3 is TGCAGTGCTATCCCCGGGACAGGGAACACTGAAGCTTTCTTT.

This clonotype was detected many times. The chain joins TRBV11-1 to TRBJ1-1; D is ambiguous. The CDR3 is made up of 14 amino acids. Looked up from germline, CDR1 is SGHAT and CDR2 is FQDESV (reference sequence). Trimming removed 5 bases from V and 0 bases from J, with 10 bases in between. The DNA for the CDR3 is TGTGCCAGCAGCGATAGACTGATGAACACTGAAGCTTTCTTT. The encoded protein is CASSDRLMNTEAFF. Based on the CDR3 plus reference TRBV11-1 and TRBJ1-1, the full variable domain is EAEVAQSPRYKITEKSQAVAFWCDPISGHATLYWYRQILGQGPELLVQFQDESVVDDSQLPKDRFSAERLKGVDSTLKIQPAELGDSAMYLCASSDRLMNTEAFFGQGTRLTVV.

This clonotype was picked up many times. This chain joins TRBV20-1 and TRBJ2-7; unclear D gene. The CDR3 runs to 13 residues. V lost 2 bases to trimming and J lost 3 bases, with 11 bases between them. Germline CDR1 reads DFQATT; CDR2 reads SNEGSKA (reference sequence). CDR3 protein: CSARFLSLYEQYF. The CDR3 region has the DNA TGCAGTGCTAGATTCCTTTCCCTCTACGAGCAGTACTTC.

There are many counts of this clonotype. This rearrangement joins TRBV29-1 to TRBJ1-1; the D is unclear. Germline assignment: CDR1 SQVTM and CDR2 ANQGSEA. V lost 2 bases to trimming and J lost 3 bases, with 4 bases between them. The CDR3 totals 11 residues. The CDR3 bases are TGCAGCGTTGAAATGCACACTGAAGCTTTCTTT. Its translation: CSVEMHTEAFF.

This clonotype was picked up a small number of times. The chain links TRBV30 to TRBJ2-1, with TRBD1 identical over 8 bases. Trimming took 5 bases from V and 3 from J; bases not matched to a gene: 3. The CDR3 sequence is 13 residues long. Looked up from germline, CDR1 is GTSNPN and CDR2 is SVGIG (reference sequence). CDR3 protein: CAWVDRVYNEQFF. For the CDR3, the DNA is TGTGCCTGGGTGGACAGGGTCTACAATGAGCAGTTCTTC. Filled out from reference TRBV30 and TRBJ2-1, the complete variable domain reads SQTIHQWPATLVQPVGSPLSLECTVEGTSNPNLYWYRQAAGRGLQLLFYSVGIGQISSEVPQNLSASRPQDRQFILSSKKLLLSDSGFYLCAWVDRVYNEQFFGPGTRLTVL.

V usage is TRBV5-1 and J usage is TRBJ2-7, with 8 bases aligning to TRBD2. The J segment lost 5 bases and the V segment lost 2 bases, leaving 6 bases of the junction unmatched. CDR3 length equals 14 residues. In germline, CDR1 is SGHRS, CDR2 YFSETQ. CDR3 amino acids: CASSFSGDTHEQYF. The CDR3 region has the DNA TGCGCCAGCAGCTTTAGCGGGGATACCCACGAGCAGTACTTC.

CDR3 residues: CASRESVNTEAFF. The CDR3 nucleotides are TGTGCCAGCAGAGAGTCGGTAAACACTGAAGCTTTCTTT. The rearrangement uses TRBV7-2 and TRBJ1-1; D is uncertain. CDR3 length: 13 residues. The germline gives CDR1 SGHTA, CDR2 FQGNSA. Deletions cut 6 bases from V and 2 bases from J, with 10 bases between.

A few counts support this clonotype. This chain uses TRBV27 with TRBJ2-5; 12 nucleotides match TRBD2. Trimming cost V 3 bases and J 4 bases; bases outside gene matches: 12. Germline loops: CDR1 MNHEY, CDR2 SMNVEV (reference sequence). This CDR3 is built from 18 residues. CDR3 sequence: CASSFRGGLAGWGETQYF. DNA for the CDR3: TGTGCCAGCAGTTTTCGAGGGGGACTAGCGGGCTGGGGAGAGACCCAGTACTTC.

The chain uses TRBV7-2 and TRBJ2-7; 7 bases fit TRBD2. This CDR3 region has 17 residues. With 5 bases clipped from V and 1 base from J, the junction kept 14 bases outside the gene matches. The germline gives CDR1 SGHTA, CDR2 FQGNSA. CDR3: CASSPRWRLARSYEQYF. For the CDR3, the DNA is TGTGCCAGCAGCCCTCGATGGAGACTAGCACGGTCCTACGAGCAGTACTTC.

This clonotype was detected only a few times. This chain joins TRBV6-1 and TRBJ2-5; unclear D gene. The V end lost 6 bases, the J end lost 1 base, and 9 bases lay between the germline ends. CDR1 and CDR2 (germline): MNHNS, SASEGT. The CDR3 extends over 13 amino acids. CDR3 nucleotide sequence: TGTGCCAGCAGCCAAGCGACCCAAGAGACCCAGTACTTC. This translates into CASSQATQETQYF.

Comment on this clonotype: Compared with germline, one end of the junction differs, possibly owing to a read error. This chain links TRBV5-5 with TRBJ2-7, with a possible D match to TRBD1 (6 bases). The CDR3 is 16 residues long. Looked up from germline, CDR1 is SGHKS and CDR2 is YYEKEE (reference sequence). CDR3: CATSFIPTGSSYEQYF. CDR3 DNA sequence: TGTGCCACCAGCTTCATCCCCACAGGGTCGTCCTACGAGCAGTACTTC.

The chain is built from TRBV19 and TRBJ2-7; 11 bases align to TRBD1. This CDR3 has 13 residues. CDR1 is LNHDA, CDR2 SQIVND, per germline (reference sequence). The CDR3 nucleotides read TGTGTCCTATCCGGGACAGGGGGATACGAGCAGTACTTC. It specifies CVLSGTGGYEQYF.

This clonotype has more than one count but fewer than ten. The rearrangement joins TRBV7-2 to TRBJ2-7; 9 bases agree with TRBD1. J gave up 4 bases and V 4 bases, and 8 bases lay outside the gene matches. Germline CDR1 SGHTA, CDR2 FQGNSA. This CDR3 is built from 15 residues. This CDR3 reads CASSSGNRGLYEQYF. The CDR3 coding sequence is TGTGCCAGCAGCTCAGGAAACAGGGGGCTTTACGAGCAGTACTTC.

This clonotype is medium-sized (0.01 to 0.1%) within its sample. The gene calls are TRBV29-1 and TRBJ2-7; TRBD2 matches at 10 bases. The CDR3 length is 13 residues. The germline V gene has CDR1 SQVTM and CDR2 ANQGSEA. With 6 bases clipped from V and 4 bases from J, the junction kept 6 bases outside the gene matches. The CDR3 is CSVGTSGNYEQYF. The DNA of the CDR3 is TGCAGCGTCGGTACTAGCGGGAATTACGAGCAGTACTTC.

The chain carries TRBV5-1 and TRBJ2-2; no definite D call. Trimming cost V 4 bases and J 0 bases, with 7 bases left between them. Germline loops: CDR1 SGHRS, CDR2 YFSETQ. The CDR3 covers 14 residues. The CDR3 is CASSETTNTGELFF. The DNA of the CDR3 is TGCGCCAGCAGCGAAACAACGAACACCGGGGAGCTGTTTTTT.

This clonotype was seen at least ten times. The chain links TRBV20-1 to TRBJ2-3, with D tentatively TRBD2 (5 bases). CDR3 size: 13 residues. Per germline, CDR1 DFQATT and CDR2 SNEGSKA (reference sequence). The CDR3 loop is CSANWGVTDTQYF. CDR3 nucleotide sequence: TGCAGCGCGAATTGGGGAGTCACAGATACGCAGTATTTT.